The 21 T cell receptor beta chains listed next were all sequenced from one sample in a study of spatial heterogeneity in lung cancer (dated by TCRdb to about 2019). Libraries were made using 5' RACE. TCRdb names NextSeq 500 as the instrument used. The public reads were quality trimmed at Q25 with fastp and then assembled into clones with MiXCR by TCRdb, keeping productive beta chains. Records with the same CDR3 protein are collapsed into one entry carrying the most frequent genes and DNA. In this sample the table shows around 100,000 distinct CDR3 sequences, around 4.8% of which occur a single time. The ten largest make up roughly 20% of the sample. Overall study results and their limits: The number of expanded intratumoral alpha and beta TCRs correlated with the tumor nonsynonymous mutation count.

No cognate antigen is known for these TCRs. The sample's time point, from its label and the paper: sample taken at primary tumor resection. Sequenced material: lung tumor tissue, taken at surgery. These receptors were collected from a male donor with early-stage non-small cell lung cancer.

The sample holds many counts of this clonotype. The chain employs TRBV28 and TRBJ1-6, with 12 bases that match TRBD1. V shed 8 bases, J shed 6 bases, and the junction held 8 bases outside the gene matches. This CDR3 is built from 16 residues. The germline V gene encodes CDR1 MDHEN and CDR2 SYDVKM. The CDR3 is CASRDRGPWINSPLHF. In DNA form, the CDR3 reads TGTGCCAGCCGGGACAGGGGGCCGTGGATTAATTCACCCCTCCACTTT.

This clonotype was counted at least ten times. The V and J genes are TRBV6-5 and TRBJ2-7; D possibly corresponds to TRBD2 (6 bases). The CDR3 has 14 residues. V lost 4 bases and J 1 base, leaving 11 bases between the germline ends. Germline V lookup: CDR1 MNHEY, CDR2 SVGAGI. As DNA, the CDR3 is TGTGCCAGCAGTTCGGGAGAGTGGTCCTACGAGCAGTACTTC. Its protein product is CASSSGEWSYEQYF.

This clonotype was found a few times. This chain uses TRBV7-9 with TRBJ1-3, with TRBD1 matching over 8 bases. V was clipped by 5 bases and J by 2 bases; unmatched bases: 5. From germline, CDR1 is SEHNR and CDR2 FQNEAQ (reference sequence). The CDR3 extends over 15 amino acids. CDR3 sequence reads: CASSPRTGPGNTIYF. CDR3 bases: TGTGCCAGCAGCCCTAGGACAGGGCCTGGAAACACCATATATTTT. The entire variable domain, with the rest obtained from reference TRBV7-9 and TRBJ1-3, is as follows: DTGVSQNPRHKITKRGQNVTFRCDPISEHNRLYWYRQTLGQGPEFLTYFQNEAQLEKSRLLSDRFSAERPKGSFSTLEIQRTEQGDSAMYLCASSPRTGPGNTIYFGEGSWLTVV.

This clonotype was recorded many times. The chain carries TRBV4-1 and TRBJ1-4; no reliable D call. The CDR3 runs to 16 residues. Trimming shortened V by 0 bases and J by 0 bases, and 8 bases separated the two germline ends. The germline V gene encodes CDR1 MGHRA and CDR2 YSYEKL. DNA of the CDR3: TGCGCCAGCAGCCAAGAAGTCATCCCAACTAATGAAAAACTGTTTTTT. Translating gives CASSQEVIPTNEKLFF.

This clonotype was found many times. V is TRBV2 and J is TRBJ2-1; possibly TRBD1 or TRBD2 for D (5 bases each). The germline V gene encodes CDR1 SNHLY and CDR2 FYNNEI. V lost 5 bases and J lost 3, with 11 bases in between. The CDR3 runs to 14 residues. DNA for the CDR3: TGTGCCAGCAGTCGGGGCGGCTTCTACAATGAGCAGTTCTTC. Translation: CASSRGGFYNEQFF.

V gene TRBV7-2 combines with J gene TRBJ2-1; 7 bases map to TRBD2. The CDR3 runs 12 residues. In germline, CDR1 is SGHTA, CDR2 FQGNSA. The V and J ends lost 5 bases and 9 bases, in that order; junction bases with no gene match: 4. Written as DNA, the CDR3 is TGTGCCAGCAGCCGGGAGGCCGGTGAGCAGTTCTTC. Translating gives CASSREAGEQFF.

The chain employs TRBV7-9 and TRBJ2-1; TRBD2 might be the D (5 bases). V lost 5 bases, J lost 0 bases, and 14 bases lay in between. The CDR3 loop spans 16 amino acids. Germline V gene sequence: CDR1 SEHNR, CDR2 FQNEAQ (reference sequence). As DNA, the CDR3 is TGTGCCAGCAGCAGAACCACCGGGATCTCCTACAATGAGCAGTTCTTC. It translates to CASSRTTGISYNEQFF.

The gene calls are TRBV7-2 and TRBJ1-1; no reliable D call. V lost 1 base, J lost 0 bases, and 12 bases lay in between. This CDR3 is 16 amino acids long. Germline CDR1 and CDR2: SGHTA and FQGNSA. In DNA form, the CDR3 reads TGTGCCAGCAGCTTAGGAACCCTACAGCTGAACACTGAAGCTTTCTTT. This translates into CASSLGTLQLNTEAFF.

This clonotype was counted ten times or more. The chain recombines TRBV2 with TRBJ2-1; tentatively, D is TRBD2 (6 bases). CDR1 is SNHLY, CDR2 FYNNEI, per germline. V was trimmed by 7 bases and J by 8 bases, leaving 15 bases between them. The length of the CDR3 is 13 residues. CDR3 coding DNA: TGTGCCAGCAACCCCCGGGGGTGGGATGAGCAGTTCTTC. This encodes CASNPRGWDEQFF.

In its sample, this clonotype was seen many times. The CDR3 loop reads CASTISGNYGYTF. CDR3 sequence (DNA): TGTGCCAGCACTATAAGTGGGAATTATGGCTACACCTTC. The J gene is TRBJ1-2, the V gene TRBV12-3 or TRBV12-4; D ambiguous. Trimming pared 7 bases from V and 5 bases from J, leaving 14 bases between. This CDR3 spans 13 amino acids.

This clonotype was seen ten or more times. V usage is TRBV11-2 and J usage is TRBJ1-3; weak D call: TRBD1 (5 bases). Trimming cost V 7 bases and J 3 bases, with 13 bases left between them. The CDR3 extends over 14 amino acids. CDR1 SGHAT and CDR2 FQNNGV come from the germline V gene. CDR3 region: CASTIRDFGNTIYF. CDR3 nucleotide sequence: TGTGCCAGCACTATCCGGGACTTTGGAAACACCATATATTTT. Together with reference TRBV11-2 and TRBJ1-3, the CDR3 gives the full variable domain: EAGVAQSPRYKIIEKRQSVAFWCNPISGHATLYWYQQILGQGPKLLIQFQNNGVVDDSQLPKDRFSAERLKGVDSTLKIQPAKLEDSAVYLCASTIRDFGNTIYFGEGSWLTVV.

The sample holds many counts of this clonotype. This rearrangement joins TRBV20-1 to TRBJ1-6, with D unclear. The V gene lost 3 bases and the J gene lost 5 bases, with 8 bases spanning the gap. Germline-derived CDR1 and CDR2 are DFQATT and SNEGSKA (reference sequence). The CDR3 covers 13 residues. As DNA, the CDR3 is TGCAGTGCTAGGTCGACTGATAATTCACCCCTCCACTTT. Its translation: CSARSTDNSPLHF.

This clonotype was observed at least ten times. The chain uses TRBV20-1 and TRBJ2-1, with TRBD2 identical over 8 bases. The CDR3 has 15 residues. The trim removed 5 bases at V and 7 bases at J, leaving 13 bases unmatched. Germline V gene lookup returns CDR1 DFQATT and CDR2 SNEGSKA (reference sequence). Here the CDR3 DNA reads TGCAGTGCTCCCTTAGGTAGCGGGATTGAGAATGAGCAGTTCTTC. It yields the protein CSAPLGSGIENEQFF.

This clonotype appeared many times. DNA of the CDR3: TGTGCCAGCAGCTTGTTTCCGAATAGCGGGCACACCGGGGAGCTGTTTTTT. It is translated as CASSLFPNSGHTGELFF. The rearrangement joins TRBV11-2 to TRBJ2-2; 7 nucleotides line up with TRBD2. J lost 3 bases, V lost 3 bases, and 10 bases had no gene match. Per germline, CDR1 SGHAT and CDR2 FQNNGV. CDR3 size: 17 residues.

In this sample, this clonotype turned up many times. The chain couples TRBV4-2 to TRBJ1-2; D is unclear. This CDR3 has 13 residues. Trimming left V 1 base short and J 8 bases short, with 11 bases between. Germline CDR1 and CDR2: LGHNA and YNFKEQ. CDR3 bases: TGTGCCAGCAGCCAAGCAGTCGGGCTGGGCTACACCTTC. Protein: CASSQAVGLGYTF.

This clonotype was seen repeatedly, ten times or more. V and J are TRBV20-1 and TRBJ2-7, with D perhaps TRBD1 or TRBD2 (6 bases each). CDR3 length: 14 amino acids. Trimming removed 4 bases at V and 4 bases at J, with 17 bases between. CDR1 and CDR2 from the germline V gene are DFQATT and SNEGSKA (reference sequence). DNA for the CDR3: TGCAGTGCTATAACCCCCCAAGGGGGGTACGAGCAGTACTTC. This encodes CSAITPQGGYEQYF.

The gene calls are TRBV5-6 and TRBJ1-6, with D unresolved. Trimming pared 2 bases from V and 7 bases from J, leaving 13 bases between. CDR3 length: 15 amino acids. Germline-derived CDR1 and CDR2 are SGHDT and YYEEEE. Here the CDR3 DNA reads TGTGCCAGCAGCTTCGGTTCTGGGTTGAATTCACCCCTCCACTTT. Amino acids: CASSFGSGLNSPLHF.

The chain combines TRBV5-1 with TRBJ2-5; D may correspond to TRBD1 or TRBD2 (5 bases each). CDR1 and CDR2 from the germline V gene are SGHRS and YFSETQ. The V end was cut by 0 bases, the J end by 4 bases, with 16 bases between. This CDR3 has 16 amino acids. CDR3 in amino acids: CASSLGPGPGGETQYF. CDR3 nucleotide sequence: TGCGCCAGCAGCTTGGGTCCGGGACCCGGAGGAGAGACCCAGTACTTC.

This clonotype was seen ten or more times. The chain uses TRBV14 and TRBJ2-3, with 9 bases identical to TRBD1. The V and J ends lost 5 bases and 4 bases, in that order; junction bases with no gene match: 16. The germline V gene encodes CDR1 SGHDN and CDR2 FVKESK. This CDR3 comprises 18 residues. In DNA form, the CDR3 reads TGTGCCAGCAGCGTCCGGACAGGGGACTCTAGGGCCCCAGATACGCAGTATTTT. This translates into CASSVRTGDSRAPDTQYF.

This sequence joins TRBV12-3 or TRBV12-4 and TRBJ1-2, with unresolved D. The V end was cut by 5 bases, the J end by 4 bases, with 8 bases between. The CDR3 length is 12 residues. The CDR3 DNA sequence: TGTGCCAGCAGTCAGGAGGTCTATGGCTACACCTTC. Translated: CASSQEVYGYTF.

This clonotype was detected many times. This sequence joins TRBV5-1 and TRBJ1-1, with TRBD1 as a possible D gene (5 bases). V lost 1 base, J lost 1 base, and 8 bases lay in between. CDR1 is SGHRS and CDR2 is YFSETQ in the germline V gene. The CDR3 is 14 amino acids. This chain's CDR3 is CASSLRGPNTEAFF. The CDR3 DNA follows: TGCGCCAGCAGCTTGAGGGGACCGAACACTGAAGCTTTCTTT.